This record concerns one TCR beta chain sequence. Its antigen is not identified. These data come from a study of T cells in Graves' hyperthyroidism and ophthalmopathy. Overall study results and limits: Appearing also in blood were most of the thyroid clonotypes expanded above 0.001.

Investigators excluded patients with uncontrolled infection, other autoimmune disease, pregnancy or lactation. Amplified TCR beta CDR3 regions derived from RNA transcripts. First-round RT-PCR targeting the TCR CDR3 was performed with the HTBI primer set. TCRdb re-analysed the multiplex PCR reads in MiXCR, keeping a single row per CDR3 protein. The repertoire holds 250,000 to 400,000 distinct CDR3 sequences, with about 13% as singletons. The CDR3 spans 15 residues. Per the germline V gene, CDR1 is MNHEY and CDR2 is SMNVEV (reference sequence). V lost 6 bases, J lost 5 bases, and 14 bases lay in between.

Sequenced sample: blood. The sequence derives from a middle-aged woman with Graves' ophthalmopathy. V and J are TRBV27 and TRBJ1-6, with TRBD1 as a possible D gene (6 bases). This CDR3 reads CASSRDTVDNSPLHF. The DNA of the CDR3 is TGTGCCAGCAGCCGGGACACCGTTGATAATTCACCCCTCCACTTT.